The clone carrying this TCR beta chain was picked up a small number of times. Its antigen is undetermined. Other DNA variants within this sample encode the same CDR3. This entry is derived from a study of beta chain features in type 1 diabetes. Study details: The samples had approximately 110 million sorted cells examined in all.

Of the isolated RNA, all was reverse transcribed, and so the sequenced material was expressed TCRB transcripts. Libraries were prepared by immunoSEQ multiplex PCR; TCRdb keeps only in-frame clonotypes and omits some of them. The sample gives roughly 230,000 clones, over 8.5% of which show up once; 0.03% to 0.035% is in the top ten. Whole-study results and caveats: These data did not resolve whether HLA type affects TCRB rearrangement. Insertions were fewer and deletions more numerous at VDJ junctions in type 1 diabetes patients.

V lost 6 bases to trimming and J lost 1 base, with 9 bases between them. The CDR3 runs 13 residues. In germline, CDR1 is KGHSH, CDR2 LQKENI. V and J are TRBV18 and TRBJ1-1; a possible D gene is TRBD1 (5 bases). This sequence was found in a woman aged 18-29 years in good health. Sample: naive CD4+ T cells from blood. This CDR3 reads CASSRQGNTEAFF. CDR3 in DNA: TGTGCCAGCTCCCGCCAGGGGAACACTGAAGCTTTCTTT. The full variable domain, with the rest looked up from reference TRBV18 and TRBJ1-1, is NAGVMQNPRHLVRRRGQEARLRCSPMKGHSHVYWYRQLPEEGLKFMVYLQKENIIDESGMPKERFSAEFPKEGPSILRIQQVVRGDSAAYFCASSRQGNTEAFFGQGTRLTVV.